Each of the 14 T cell receptor beta chains below was sequenced from the same sample in a study of T cells in Graves' hyperthyroidism and ophthalmopathy. TCR beta CDR3 sequences were amplified from RNA transcripts. TCR CDR3 underwent first-round RT-PCR with the HTBI primer set. TCRdb ran MiXCR on the multiplex PCR reads and lists one entry per CDR3 protein. The sample records some 720,000 distinct CDR3 sequences, roughly 15% being singletons. Sample: blood. All receptors come from a man between 18 and 29 years old with Graves' hyperthyroidism.

V usage is TRBV2 and J usage is TRBJ1-1; D might be TRBD1 (5 bases). Between the trimmed V and J ends, which lost 6 bases and 5 bases, there was a span of 16 bases. This CDR3 region has 14 residues. Per the germline V gene, CDR1 is SNHLY and CDR2 is FYNNEI. The CDR3 loop reads CASSGTLPSTEAFF. The DNA for the CDR3 is TGTGCCAGCAGCGGGACTCTCCCTTCGACTGAAGCTTTCTTT.

Ten or more counts support this clonotype. The V and J genes are TRBV2 and TRBJ2-4; D is uncertain. The CDR3 extends over 14 amino acids. V was cut by 4 bases and J by 6 bases, with 13 bases left in between. Germline values: CDR1 SNHLY, CDR2 FYNNEI. The CDR3 DNA is TGTGCCAGCAGTGTGCCCGAAAGTGGAAACATTCAGTACTTC. Its protein is CASSVPESGNIQYF.

This clonotype was seen a handful of times. The chain combines TRBV12-3 or TRBV12-4 with TRBJ1-3; D gene ambiguous. The CDR3 consists of 13 residues. V shed 6 bases and J shed 3 bases, with 9 bases lying between them. The CDR3, as DNA: TGTGCCAGCAGCCCTCCTGTTGGAAACACCATATATTTT. As protein: CASSPPVGNTIYF.

The chain uses TRBV5-1 and TRBJ1-2; D remains ambiguous. This CDR3 spans 14 amino acids. V lost 0 bases, J lost 0 bases, and 6 bases lay in between. Germline V gives CDR1 SGHRS, CDR2 YFSETQ. The CDR3 region is CASSLDTPNYGYTF. The CDR3 nucleotides read TGCGCCAGCAGCTTGGACACGCCTAACTATGGCTACACCTTC. Filled out from reference TRBV5-1 and TRBJ1-2, the complete variable domain reads KAGVTQTPRYLIKTRGQQVTLSCSPISGHRSVSWYQQTPGQGLQFLFEYFSETQRNKGNFPGRFSGRQFSNSRSEMNVSTLELGDSALYLCASSLDTPNYGYTFGSGTRLTVV.

This clonotype came up many times. The genes are TRBV20-1 and TRBJ2-5; D is perhaps TRBD2 (5 bases). The germline V gene encodes CDR1 DFQATT and CDR2 SNEGSKA (reference sequence). The V end was cut by 6 bases, the J end by 1 base, with 9 bases between. The CDR3 sequence is 12 residues long. The CDR3 DNA is TGCAGTGCGGCGAGCGGCCAAGAGACCCAGTACTTC. Translating it yields CSAASGQETQYF.

This clonotype was recorded many times. V and J are TRBV11-2 and TRBJ2-7, with 10 bases matching TRBD2. Germline loops: CDR1 SGHAT, CDR2 FQNNGV. This CDR3 contains 14 residues. J gave up 7 bases and V 5 bases, and 8 bases lay outside the gene matches. As DNA, the CDR3 is TGTGCCAGCAGCCGCAGCGGGAGGGCCTTTGAGCAGTACTTC. Amino acids: CASSRSGRAFEQYF.

The chain couples TRBV7-2 to TRBJ2-4; TRBD2 matches at 7 bases. The CDR3 is made up of 18 amino acids. Germline V gives CDR1 SGHTA, CDR2 FQGNSA. Trimming removed 5 bases from V and 0 bases from J; junction bases left unmatched: 13. The CDR3 sequence is CASSLQRGDSLAKNIQYF. The DNA for the CDR3 is TGTGCCAGCAGCCTCCAGCGGGGCGACTCCTTAGCCAAAAACATTCAGTACTTC.

Many counts were recorded for this clonotype. The rearrangement joins TRBV7-9 to TRBJ2-3; D ambiguous. V shed 1 base and J shed 2 bases, with 10 bases lying between them. CDR1 is SEHNR, CDR2 FQNEAQ, per germline (reference sequence). CDR3 length equals 15 residues. Here the CDR3 reads CASSLEARHTDTQYF. For the CDR3, the DNA is TGTGCCAGCAGCTTAGAAGCGCGCCACACAGATACGCAGTATTTT.

The table lists this clonotype with many counts. The rearrangement links TRBV27 to TRBJ2-7; D might be TRBD2 (6 bases). This CDR3 contains 14 residues. Deletions cut 0 bases from V and 4 bases from J, with 10 bases between. CDR1 is MNHEY and CDR2 is SMNVEV in the germline V gene (reference sequence). The CDR3 sequence: CASSLSRLAYEQYF. The CDR3, as DNA: TGTGCCAGCAGTTTATCGAGGCTAGCGTACGAGCAGTACTTC.

This clonotype has more than one count but fewer than ten. The CDR3 DNA is TGTGCCAGCAGTCTTAGCGGGAGGGACAACGAGCAGTACTTC. This gives the protein CASSLSGRDNEQYF. This chain links TRBV7-3 with TRBJ2-7; the match to TRBD2 covers 11 bases. J was trimmed by 5 bases and V by 6 bases; bases with no gene match: 6. The V gene's germline CDR1 is SGHTA and CDR2 FQGTGA. The CDR3 extends over 14 amino acids.

This clonotype was counted ten times or more. The V and J genes are TRBV13 and TRBJ1-6, with D hard to call. V dropped 5 bases and J dropped 10 bases, with 27 bases sitting between them. Germline V CDR1 and CDR2: PRHDT, FYEKMQ (reference sequence). The CDR3 runs to 18 residues. The CDR3 coding sequence is TGTGCCAGCAGCCGCTTCAGCCTCACCCGGCGGGGTTTGTCACCCCTCCACTTT. It yields the protein CASSRFSLTRRGLSPLHF.

The table lists this clonotype with many counts. V usage is TRBV3-1 and J usage is TRBJ2-7, with D hard to call. The CDR3 spans 14 residues. V was trimmed by 1 base and J by 6 bases, leaving 13 bases between them. Germline CDR1 reads LGHDT; CDR2 reads YNNKEL (reference sequence). CDR3 region: CASSQGRLPAEQYF. CDR3 nucleotides: TGTGCCAGCAGCCAAGGAAGGCTGCCCGCCGAGCAGTACTTC.

This clonotype was found a few times. The rearrangement links TRBV28 to TRBJ2-6; a weak D match, TRBD1 (7 bases). The CDR3 length is 16 residues. V was shortened by 2 bases and J by 2 bases, with 10 bases between the two germline ends. From germline, CDR1 is MDHEN and CDR2 SYDVKM. DNA for the CDR3: TGTGCCAGCAGTTTAGGAGGGGGCGCTGGGGCCAACGTCCTGACTTTC. Protein: CASSLGGGAGANVLTF.

The chain employs TRBV28 and TRBJ2-2; D remains ambiguous. Looked up from germline, CDR1 is MDHEN and CDR2 is SYDVKM. The CDR3 spans 14 residues. V lost 3 bases and J lost 2, with 7 bases in between. The CDR3 spells CASSLDENTGELFF. CDR3 coding DNA: TGTGCCAGCAGTTTGGATGAAAACACCGGGGAGCTGTTTTTT.